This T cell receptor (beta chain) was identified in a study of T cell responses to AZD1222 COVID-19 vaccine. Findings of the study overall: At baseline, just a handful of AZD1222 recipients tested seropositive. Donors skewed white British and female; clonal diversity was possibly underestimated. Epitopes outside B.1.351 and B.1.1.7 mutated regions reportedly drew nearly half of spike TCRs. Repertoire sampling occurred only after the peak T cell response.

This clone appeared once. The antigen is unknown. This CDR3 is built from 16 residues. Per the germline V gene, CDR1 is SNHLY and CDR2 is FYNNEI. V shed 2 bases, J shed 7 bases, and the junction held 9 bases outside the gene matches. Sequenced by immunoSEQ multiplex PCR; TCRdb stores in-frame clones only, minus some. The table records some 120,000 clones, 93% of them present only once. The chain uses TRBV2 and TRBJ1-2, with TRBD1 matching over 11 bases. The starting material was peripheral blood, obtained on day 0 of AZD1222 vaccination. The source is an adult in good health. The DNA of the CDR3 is TGTGCCAGCAGTGAAAGGGGGACAGGGGGTAATGGTGGCTACACCTTC. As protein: CASSERGTGGNGGYTF.